The 8 T cell receptor beta chains listed next were all sequenced from one sample in a study of blood T cells in healthy people across ages. The second PCR ran roughly 7 to 12 cycles with a sample-barcoded 5' primer and J-beta primers. TCRdb re-called the 5' RACE reads with MiXCR, one entry per CDR3 protein. In the table there are 650,000 to 1,000,000 distinct CDR3 sequences, around 34% of which are singletons. Sequencing input: blood. The origin of the receptors is a young man in good health.

This sequence joins TRBV7-9 and TRBJ1-5; 10 bases are shared with TRBD1. Germline V gene sequence: CDR1 SEHNR, CDR2 FQNEAQ (reference sequence). The CDR3 covers 15 residues. The V gene end was trimmed by 6 bases and the J gene end by 4 bases; junction bases not matched to a gene: 6. Here the CDR3 reads CASRAGQGENQPQHF. In DNA form, the CDR3 reads TGTGCCAGCAGAGCCGGACAGGGGGAAAATCAGCCCCAGCATTTT.

This clonotype occurred a few times. This sequence joins TRBV20-1 and TRBJ2-5; 9 nucleotides agree with TRBD1. CDR1 and CDR2 from the germline V gene are DFQATT and SNEGSKA (reference sequence). The CDR3 has 13 residues. V was clipped by 6 bases and J by 4 bases; unmatched bases: 6. In nucleotides, the CDR3 is TGCAGTGCGGCACGGACAGGGGCAGAGACCCAGTACTTC. Protein product: CSAARTGAETQYF.

The rearrangement uses TRBV28 and TRBJ2-4, with a weak D call TRBD1 (6 bases). Between the trimmed V and J ends, which lost 1 base and 8 bases, there was a span of 18 bases. Germline V gene data show CDR1 as MDHEN and CDR2 as SYDVKM. This CDR3 region has 16 residues. The DNA of the CDR3 is TGTGCCAGCAGTTTATTCGGGACACTGCAGGGAGACATTCAGTACTTC. Its protein product is CASSLFGTLQGDIQYF.

A single count supports this clonotype. The rearrangement joins TRBV20-1 to TRBJ1-4; D may be TRBD1 (5 bases). Germline-derived CDR1 and CDR2 are DFQATT and SNEGSKA (reference sequence). Trimming took 1 base from V and 5 from J, leaving 14 bases between them. This CDR3 has 15 residues. DNA for the CDR3: TGCAGTGCTAGAGTTCAGGGCTCGGGGAATGAAAAACTGTTTTTT. It encodes CSARVQGSGNEKLFF.

This clonotype was counted between two and nine times. The V call is TRBV10-3, the J call TRBJ2-5, with 8 bases aligning to TRBD2. Losses at the gene ends were 3 bases for V and 11 bases for J; bases not matched to a gene: 17. The CDR3 runs to 16 residues. The germline V gene encodes CDR1 ENHRY and CDR2 SYGVKD. The CDR3 protein is CAISEGGSGVYNEQYF. CDR3 DNA sequence: TGTGCCATCAGTGAAGGAGGTAGCGGGGTATACAATGAGCAGTACTTC.

This clonotype came up a few times. The chain employs TRBV6-2 or TRBV6-3 and TRBJ1-1; D is unresolved. The ends were cut back, 0 bases at V and 7 bases at J, with 9 bases in the middle. Germline V gives CDR1 MNHEY, CDR2 SVGEGT. CDR3 length equals 13 residues. Here the CDR3 reads CASSYSLGGEAFF. The CDR3 nucleotides are TGTGCCAGCAGTTACTCATTGGGTGGTGAAGCTTTCTTT.

This clonotype was counted a few times. This chain joins TRBV28 and TRBJ2-3, with 9 nucleotides matching TRBD1. The CDR3 is 14 amino acids. Trimming at V came to 6 bases and at J to 4 bases, leaving 5 bases not matched to a gene. Germline V gene sequence: CDR1 MDHEN, CDR2 SYDVKM. The CDR3 nucleotides are TGTGCCAGCAGACTCCGGACAGGGGCAGATACGCAGTATTTT. Its protein is CASRLRTGADTQYF.

The chain couples TRBV29-1 to TRBJ2-3; D possibly corresponds to TRBD1 (6 bases). V was trimmed by 5 bases and J by 6 bases, leaving 18 bases between them. In germline, CDR1 is SQVTM, CDR2 ANQGSEA. The CDR3 is 14 residues long. The CDR3 DNA reads as TGCAGCGTTAAACAGGGTCGGACTTTCGATACGCAGTATTTT. This translates into CSVKQGRTFDTQYF.